This T cell receptor beta chain comes out of a study of T cells in narcolepsy. Study-wide results and caveats: HCRT-specific and TRIB2-specific autoreactive clonotypes appeared among same-patient CSF and blood CD4+ clonotypes.

The data were produced by immunoSEQ multiplex PCR, yet TCRdb's version contains in-frame clones alone and is incomplete. There are about 35,000 clones in the sample; less than 90% occur only once, and roughly 1% lies in the top ten. On this clone: Its antigen is not known.

Germline V gene data show CDR1 as LGHNA and CDR2 as YSLEER. The CDR3 totals 14 residues. Trimming took 0 bases from V and 14 from J; bases not matched to a gene: 5. This clonotype was sampled from a human donor in good health. Material: memory (CD45RA-) CD4+ T cells from blood. The rearrangement uses TRBV4-3 and TRBJ2-1; 12 nucleotides agree with TRBD2. CDR3 region: CASSQDQTSGGKFF. DNA for the CDR3: TGCGCCAGCAGCCAAGATCAGACTAGCGGGGGAAAGTTCTTC.